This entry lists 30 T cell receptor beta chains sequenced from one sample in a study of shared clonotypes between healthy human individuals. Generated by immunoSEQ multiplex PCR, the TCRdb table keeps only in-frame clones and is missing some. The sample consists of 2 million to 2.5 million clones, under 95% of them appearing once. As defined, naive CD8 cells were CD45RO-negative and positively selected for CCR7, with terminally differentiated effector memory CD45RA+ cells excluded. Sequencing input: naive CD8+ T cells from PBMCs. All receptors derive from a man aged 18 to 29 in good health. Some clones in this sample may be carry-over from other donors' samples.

CDR3 in amino acids: CASSLRDGEIPNEQFF. CDR3 sequence (DNA): TGTGCCAGCAGCCTAAGGGACGGAGAAATTCCCAATGAGCAGTTCTTC. The chain couples TRBV7-8 to TRBJ2-1; D tentatively fits TRBD1 or TRBD2 (5 bases each). Germline CDR1 reads SGHVS; CDR2 reads FQNEAQ. The CDR3 is made up of 16 amino acids. The V end was cut by 5 bases, the J end by 6 bases, with 20 bases between.

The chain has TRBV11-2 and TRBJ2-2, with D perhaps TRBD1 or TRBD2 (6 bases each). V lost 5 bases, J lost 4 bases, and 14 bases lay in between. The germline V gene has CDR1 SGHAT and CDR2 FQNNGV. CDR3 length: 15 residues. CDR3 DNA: TGTGCCAGCAGCGAAGGGGGAGGCGGCACCGGGGAGCTGTTTTTT. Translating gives CASSEGGGGTGELFF.

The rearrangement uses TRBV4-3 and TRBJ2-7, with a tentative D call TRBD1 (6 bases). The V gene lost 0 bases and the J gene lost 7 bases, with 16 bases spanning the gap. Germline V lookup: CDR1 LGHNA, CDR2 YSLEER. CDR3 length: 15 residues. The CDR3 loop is CASSQDWVRGEEQYF. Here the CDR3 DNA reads TGCGCCAGCAGCCAAGATTGGGTCAGGGGTGAAGAGCAGTACTTC.

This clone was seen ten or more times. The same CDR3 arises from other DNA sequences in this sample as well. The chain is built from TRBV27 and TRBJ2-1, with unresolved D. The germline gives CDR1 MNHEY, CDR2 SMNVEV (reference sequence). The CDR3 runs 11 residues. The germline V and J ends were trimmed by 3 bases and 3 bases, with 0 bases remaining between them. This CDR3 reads CASSFYNEQFF. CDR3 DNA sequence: TGTGCCAGCAGTTTCTACAATGAGCAGTTCTTC.

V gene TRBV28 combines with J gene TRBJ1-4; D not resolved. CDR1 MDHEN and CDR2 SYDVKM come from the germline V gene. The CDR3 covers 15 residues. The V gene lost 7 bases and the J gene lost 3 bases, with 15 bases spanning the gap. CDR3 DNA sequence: TGTGCCAGCATTAAAACTGGGTATTCTAATGAAAAACTGTTTTTT. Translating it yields CASIKTGYSNEKLFF.

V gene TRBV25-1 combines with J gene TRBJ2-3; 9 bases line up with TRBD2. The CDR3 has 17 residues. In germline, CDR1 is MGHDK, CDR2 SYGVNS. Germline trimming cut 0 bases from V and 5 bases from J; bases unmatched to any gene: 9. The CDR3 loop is CASSEYTGGRAEDTQYF. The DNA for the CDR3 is TGTGCCAGCAGTGAATATACAGGCGGGAGGGCCGAAGATACGCAGTATTTT.

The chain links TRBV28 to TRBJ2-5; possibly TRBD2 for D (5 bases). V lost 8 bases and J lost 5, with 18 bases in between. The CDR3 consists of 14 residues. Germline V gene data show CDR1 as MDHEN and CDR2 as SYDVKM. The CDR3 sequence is CASESSRGRETQYF. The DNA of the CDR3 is TGTGCCAGCGAGTCGTCTCGGGGTCGGGAGACCCAGTACTTC.

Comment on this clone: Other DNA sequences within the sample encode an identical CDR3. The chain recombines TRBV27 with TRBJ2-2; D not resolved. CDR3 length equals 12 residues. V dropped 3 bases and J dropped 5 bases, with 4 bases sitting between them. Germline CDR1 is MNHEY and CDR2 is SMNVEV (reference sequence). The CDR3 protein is CASSFRTGELFF. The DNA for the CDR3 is TGTGCCAGCAGTTTCAGAACCGGGGAGCTGTTTTTT.

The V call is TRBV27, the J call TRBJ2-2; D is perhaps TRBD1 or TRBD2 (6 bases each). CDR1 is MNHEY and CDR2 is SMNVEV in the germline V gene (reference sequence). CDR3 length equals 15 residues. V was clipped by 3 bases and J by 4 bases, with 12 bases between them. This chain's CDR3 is CASSFWTAGTGELFF. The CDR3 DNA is TGTGCCAGCAGTTTCTGGACAGCGGGCACCGGGGAGCTGTTTTTT.

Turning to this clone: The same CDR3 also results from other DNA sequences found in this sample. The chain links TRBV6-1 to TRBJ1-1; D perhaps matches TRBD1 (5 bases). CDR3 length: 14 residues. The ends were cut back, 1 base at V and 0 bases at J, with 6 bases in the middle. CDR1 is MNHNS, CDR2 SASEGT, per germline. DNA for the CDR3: TGTGCCAGCAGTGAAGGACAGATGAACACTGAAGCTTTCTTT. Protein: CASSEGQMNTEAFF.

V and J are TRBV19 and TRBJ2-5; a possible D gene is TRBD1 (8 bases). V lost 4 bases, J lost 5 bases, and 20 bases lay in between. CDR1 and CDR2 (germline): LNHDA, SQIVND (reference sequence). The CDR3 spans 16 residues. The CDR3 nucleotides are TGTGCCAGTAGTAAGGGGGCAGGACAGGGAGGGGAGACCCAGTACTTC. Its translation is CASSKGAGQGGETQYF.

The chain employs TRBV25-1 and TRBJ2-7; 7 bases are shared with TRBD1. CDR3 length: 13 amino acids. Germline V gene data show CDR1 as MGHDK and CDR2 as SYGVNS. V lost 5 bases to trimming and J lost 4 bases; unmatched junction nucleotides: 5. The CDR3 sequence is CASSLGDSYEQYF. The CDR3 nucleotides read TGTGCCAGCAGTCTGGGGGACAGTTACGAGCAGTACTTC.

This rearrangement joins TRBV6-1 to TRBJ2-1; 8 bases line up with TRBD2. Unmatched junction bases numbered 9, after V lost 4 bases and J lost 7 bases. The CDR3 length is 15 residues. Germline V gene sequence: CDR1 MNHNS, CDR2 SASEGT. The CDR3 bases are TGTGCCAGCAGTGTAACCGGGACTAGACCGAATGAGCAGTTCTTC. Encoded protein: CASSVTGTRPNEQFF.

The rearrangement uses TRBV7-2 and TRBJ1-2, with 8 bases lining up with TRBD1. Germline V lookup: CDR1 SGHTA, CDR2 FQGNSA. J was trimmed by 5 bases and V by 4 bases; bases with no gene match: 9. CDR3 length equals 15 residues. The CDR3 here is CASSSRTGNEYGYTF. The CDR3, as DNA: TGTGCCAGCAGCTCAAGGACAGGGAACGAATATGGCTACACCTTC.

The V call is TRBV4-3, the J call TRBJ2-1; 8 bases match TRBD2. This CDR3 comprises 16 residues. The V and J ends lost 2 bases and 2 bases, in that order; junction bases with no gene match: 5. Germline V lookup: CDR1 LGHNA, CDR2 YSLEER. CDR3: CASSQSGGRTYNEQFF. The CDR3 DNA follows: TGCGCCAGCAGCCAATCTGGCGGGAGGACCTACAATGAGCAGTTCTTC.

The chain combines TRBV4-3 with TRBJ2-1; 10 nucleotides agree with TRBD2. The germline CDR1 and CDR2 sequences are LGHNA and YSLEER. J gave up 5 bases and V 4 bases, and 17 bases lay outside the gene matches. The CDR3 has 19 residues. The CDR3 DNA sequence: TGCGCCAGCAGCCCAAATTACGGACTAGCGGCCCACTCAAACAATGAGCAGTTCTTC. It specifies CASSPNYGLAAHSNNEQFF.

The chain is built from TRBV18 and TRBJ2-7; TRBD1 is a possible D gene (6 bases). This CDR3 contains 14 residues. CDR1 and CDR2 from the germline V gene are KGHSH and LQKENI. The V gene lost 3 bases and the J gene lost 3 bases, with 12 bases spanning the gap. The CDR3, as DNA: TGTGCCAGCTCACCTGGGGGCTCCGACTACGAGCAGTACTTC. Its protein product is CASSPGGSDYEQYF. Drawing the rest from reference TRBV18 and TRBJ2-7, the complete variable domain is NAGVMQNPRHLVRRRGQEARLRCSPMKGHSHVYWYRQLPEEGLKFMVYLQKENIIDESGMPKERFSAEFPKEGPSILRIQQVVRGDSAAYFCASSPGGSDYEQYFGPGTRLTVT.

CDR3 DNA sequence: TGCAGCGTCGGACAGGTTGGGTACAATGAGCAGTTCTTC. It yields the protein CSVGQVGYNEQFF. This rearrangement joins TRBV29-1 to TRBJ2-1; TRBD1 matches 7 bases. Germline V gene lookup returns CDR1 SQVTM and CDR2 ANQGSEA. V shed 6 bases and J 4 bases; nucleotides not matched to a gene: 6. The CDR3 runs to 13 residues.

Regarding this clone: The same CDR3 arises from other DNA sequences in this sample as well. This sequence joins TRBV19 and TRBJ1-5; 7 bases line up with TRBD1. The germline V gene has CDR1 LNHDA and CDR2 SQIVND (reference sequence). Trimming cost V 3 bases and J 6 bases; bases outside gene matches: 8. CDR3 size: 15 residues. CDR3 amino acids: CASSISRQGGQPQHF. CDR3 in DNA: TGTGCCAGTAGTATTTCCCGCCAGGGGGGTCAGCCCCAGCATTTT. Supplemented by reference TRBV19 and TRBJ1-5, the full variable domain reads DGGITQSPKYLFRKEGQNVTLSCEQNLNHDAMYWYRQDPGQGLRLIYYSQIVNDFQKGDIAEGYSVSREKKESFPLTVTSAQKNPTAFYLCASSISRQGGQPQHFGDGTRLSIL.

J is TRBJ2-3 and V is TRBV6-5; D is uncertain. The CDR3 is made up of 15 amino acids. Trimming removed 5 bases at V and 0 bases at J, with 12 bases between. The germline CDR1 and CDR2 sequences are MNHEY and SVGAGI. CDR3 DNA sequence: TGTGCCAGCAGTCCGTGGTCTGGGAGCACAGATACGCAGTATTTT. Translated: CASSPWSGSTDTQYF.

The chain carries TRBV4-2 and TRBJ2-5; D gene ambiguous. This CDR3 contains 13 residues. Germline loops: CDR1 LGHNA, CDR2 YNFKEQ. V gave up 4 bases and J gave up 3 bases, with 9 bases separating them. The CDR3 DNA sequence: TGTGCCAGCAGCCCGTTCAAAAAAGAGACCCAGTACTTC. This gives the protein CASSPFKKETQYF.

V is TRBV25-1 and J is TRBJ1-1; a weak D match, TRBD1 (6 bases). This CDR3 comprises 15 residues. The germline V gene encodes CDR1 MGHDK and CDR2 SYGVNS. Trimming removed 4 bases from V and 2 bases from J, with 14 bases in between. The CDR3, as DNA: TGTGCCAGCAGTGGCACAAGAGGGGGAAACACTGAAGCTTTCTTT. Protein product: CASSGTRGGNTEAFF.

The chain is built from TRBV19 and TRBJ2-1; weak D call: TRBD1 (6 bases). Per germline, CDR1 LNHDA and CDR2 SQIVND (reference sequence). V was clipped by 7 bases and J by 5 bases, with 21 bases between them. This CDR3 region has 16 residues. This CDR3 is CASKTWTEGRDNEQFF. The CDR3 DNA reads TGTGCCAGTAAGACCTGGACAGAGGGGCGCGACAATGAGCAGTTCTTC.

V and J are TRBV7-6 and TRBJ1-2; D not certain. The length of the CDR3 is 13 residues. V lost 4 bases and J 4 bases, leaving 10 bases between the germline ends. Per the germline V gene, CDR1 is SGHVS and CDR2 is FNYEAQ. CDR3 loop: CASSSSESYGYTF. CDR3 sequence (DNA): TGTGCCAGCAGCTCCAGCGAGTCCTATGGCTACACCTTC.

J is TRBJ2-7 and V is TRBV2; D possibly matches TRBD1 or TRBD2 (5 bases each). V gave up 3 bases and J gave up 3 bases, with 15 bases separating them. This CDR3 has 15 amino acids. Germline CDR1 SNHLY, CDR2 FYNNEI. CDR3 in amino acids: CASSEISGPYYEQYF. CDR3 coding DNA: TGTGCCAGCAGTGAGATTTCGGGGCCGTACTACGAGCAGTACTTC.

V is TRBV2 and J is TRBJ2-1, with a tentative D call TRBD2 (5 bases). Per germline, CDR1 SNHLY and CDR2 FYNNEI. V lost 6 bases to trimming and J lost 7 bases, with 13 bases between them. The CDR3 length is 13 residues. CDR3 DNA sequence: TGTGCCAGCAGGGAACGGGGTTCTAATGAGCAGTTCTTC. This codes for CASRERGSNEQFF.

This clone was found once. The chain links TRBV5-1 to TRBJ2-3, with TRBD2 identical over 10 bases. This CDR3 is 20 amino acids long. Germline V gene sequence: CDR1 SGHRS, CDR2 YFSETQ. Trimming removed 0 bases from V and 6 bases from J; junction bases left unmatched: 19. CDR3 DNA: TGCGCCAGCAGCTTGGCCCCCTGGGCCGGGGCTAGCGGGAGTAGTGATACGCAGTATTTT. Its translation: CASSLAPWAGASGSSDTQYF.

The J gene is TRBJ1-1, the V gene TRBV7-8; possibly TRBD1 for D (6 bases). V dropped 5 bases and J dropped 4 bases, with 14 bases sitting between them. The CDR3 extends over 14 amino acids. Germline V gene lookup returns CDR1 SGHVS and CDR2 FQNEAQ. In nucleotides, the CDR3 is TGTGCCAGCAGCCCCACAGGGTCGAGCACTGAAGCTTTCTTT. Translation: CASSPTGSSTEAFF.

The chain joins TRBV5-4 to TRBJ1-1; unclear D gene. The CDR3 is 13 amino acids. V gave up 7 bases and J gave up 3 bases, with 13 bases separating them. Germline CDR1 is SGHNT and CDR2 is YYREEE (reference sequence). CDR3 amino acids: CASEDWEHTEAFF. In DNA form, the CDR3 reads TGTGCCAGCGAGGACTGGGAACACACTGAAGCTTTCTTT.

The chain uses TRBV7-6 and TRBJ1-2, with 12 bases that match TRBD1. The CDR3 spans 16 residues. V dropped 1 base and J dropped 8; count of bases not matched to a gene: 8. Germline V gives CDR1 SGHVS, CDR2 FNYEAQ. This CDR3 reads CASSLEWGQGADGYTF. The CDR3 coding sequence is TGTGCCAGCAGCTTAGAATGGGGACAGGGGGCGGACGGCTACACCTTC.